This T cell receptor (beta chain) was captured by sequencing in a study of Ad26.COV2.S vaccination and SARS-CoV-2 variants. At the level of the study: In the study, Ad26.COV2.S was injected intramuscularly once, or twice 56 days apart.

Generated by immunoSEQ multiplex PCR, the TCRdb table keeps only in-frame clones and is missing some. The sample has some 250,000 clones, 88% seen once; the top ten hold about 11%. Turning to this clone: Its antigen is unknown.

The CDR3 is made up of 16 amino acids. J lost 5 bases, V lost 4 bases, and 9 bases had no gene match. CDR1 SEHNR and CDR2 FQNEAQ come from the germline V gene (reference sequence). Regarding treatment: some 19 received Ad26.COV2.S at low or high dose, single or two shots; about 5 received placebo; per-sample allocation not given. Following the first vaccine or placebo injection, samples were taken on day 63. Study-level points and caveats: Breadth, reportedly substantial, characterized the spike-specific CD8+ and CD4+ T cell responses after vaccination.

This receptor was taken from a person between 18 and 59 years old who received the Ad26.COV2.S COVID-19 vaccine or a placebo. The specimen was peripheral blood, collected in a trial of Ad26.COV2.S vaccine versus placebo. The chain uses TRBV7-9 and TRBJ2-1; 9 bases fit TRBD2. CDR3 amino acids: CASSSPVAGANNEQFF. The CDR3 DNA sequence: TGTGCCAGCAGCTCCCCGGTAGCGGGAGCTAACAATGAGCAGTTCTTC.